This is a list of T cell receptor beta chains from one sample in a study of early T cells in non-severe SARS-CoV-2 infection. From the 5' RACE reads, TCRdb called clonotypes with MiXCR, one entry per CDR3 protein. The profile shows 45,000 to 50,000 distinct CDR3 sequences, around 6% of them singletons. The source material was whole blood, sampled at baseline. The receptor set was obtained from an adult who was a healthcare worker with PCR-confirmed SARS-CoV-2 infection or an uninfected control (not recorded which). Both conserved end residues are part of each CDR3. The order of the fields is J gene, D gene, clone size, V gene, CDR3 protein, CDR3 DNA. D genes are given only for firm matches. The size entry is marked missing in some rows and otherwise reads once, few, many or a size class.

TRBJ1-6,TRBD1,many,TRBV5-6,CASSYRGSSYNSPLHF,TGTGCCAGCAGCTACAGGGGAAGCTCCTATAATTCACCCCTCCACTTT
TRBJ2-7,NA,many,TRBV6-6,CASSARVTYEQYF,TGTGCCAGCAGCGCGCGGGTCACCTACGAGCAGTACTTC
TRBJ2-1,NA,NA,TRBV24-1,CATSERGIYNEQFF,TGTGCCACCAGTGAGAGGGGGATCTACAATGAGCAGTTCTTC
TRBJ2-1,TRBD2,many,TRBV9,CASSVEASGVHEQFF,TGTGCCAGCAGCGTAGAGGCTAGCGGGGTCCATGAGCAGTTCTTC
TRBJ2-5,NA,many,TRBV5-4,CASSLQDRNQETQYF,TGTGCCAGCAGCTTACAGGATCGAAACCAAGAGACCCAGTACTTC
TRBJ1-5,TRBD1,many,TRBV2,CASSEALQGAGQPQHF,TGTGCCAGCAGTGAAGCGCTTCAGGGGGCCGGTCAGCCCCAGCATTTT
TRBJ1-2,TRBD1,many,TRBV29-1,CSGRTGFDYGYTF,TGCAGCGGTAGGACAGGATTTGACTATGGCTACACCTTC
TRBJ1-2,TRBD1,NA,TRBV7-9,CASSEGTTGVAYGYTF,TGTGCCAGCAGCGAGGGCACGACAGGGGTTGCCTATGGCTACACCTTC
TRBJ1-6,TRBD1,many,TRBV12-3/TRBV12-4,CASSRTGARSSYNSPLHF,TGTGCCAGCAGTCGGACAGGGGCTCGGAGCTCCTATAATTCACCCCTCCACTTT
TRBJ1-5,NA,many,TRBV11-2,CASSPDRRNQPQHF,TGTGCCAGCAGCCCCGATAGACGGAATCAGCCCCAGCATTTT
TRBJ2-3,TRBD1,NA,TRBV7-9,CASSFPGQGNTQYF,TGTGCCAGCAGCTTTCCGGGACAGGGGAATACGCAGTATTTT
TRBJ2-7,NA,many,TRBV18,CASSPVSSWTVSYEQYF,TGTGCCAGCTCACCTGTATCTTCCTGGACAGTCTCCTACGAGCAGTACTTC
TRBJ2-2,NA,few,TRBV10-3,CAISTGQITGELFF,TGTGCCATCAGCACCGGACAGATCACCGGGGAGCTGTTTTTT
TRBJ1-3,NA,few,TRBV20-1,CSARLVGTRSGNTIYF,TGCAGTGCTCGCTTGGTCGGGACACGCTCTGGAAACACCATATATTTT
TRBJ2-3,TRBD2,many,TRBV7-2,CASSSLPGLASDTQYF,TGTGCCAGCAGCTCCCTGCCGGGACTAGCCTCAGATACGCAGTATTTT
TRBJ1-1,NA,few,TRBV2,CASKRGEGNTEAFF,TGTGCCAGCAAGAGGGGTGAAGGGAACACTGAAGCTTTCTTT
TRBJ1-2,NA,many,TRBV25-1,CASSERSGFGYTF,TGTGCCAGCAGTGAAAGGTCAGGGTTCGGCTACACCTTC
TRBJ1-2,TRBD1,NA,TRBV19,CASNLPGQAAGYTF,TGTGCCAGTAACCTACCGGGACAGGCGGCTGGCTACACCTTC
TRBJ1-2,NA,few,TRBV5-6,CASSLRGPYGGYTF,TGTGCCAGCAGCTTACGGGGGCCTTATGGAGGCTACACCTTC
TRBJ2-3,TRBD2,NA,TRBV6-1,CASRRPAGPRGTDTQYF,TGTGCCAGCAGGAGGCCAGCGGGGCCCCGGGGGACAGATACGCAGTATTTT
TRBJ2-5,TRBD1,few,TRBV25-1,CASSELGTGGETQYF,TGTGCCAGCAGTGAGTTAGGGACAGGGGGCGAGACCCAGTACTTC
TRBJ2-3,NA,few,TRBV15,CATSRDFPLTDTQYF,TGTGCCACCAGCAGGGACTTCCCACTCACAGATACGCAGTATTTT
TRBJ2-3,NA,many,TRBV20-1,CSAAPPGTDTQYF,TGCAGTGCTGCCCCCCCGGGCACAGATACGCAGTATTTT
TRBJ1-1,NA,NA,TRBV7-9,CASSSGGRGTNTEAFF,TGTGCCAGCAGCTCCGGAGGTCGGGGGACGAACACTGAAGCTTTCTTT
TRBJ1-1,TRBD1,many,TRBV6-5,CASSYSGTGKSNTEAFF,TGTGCCAGCAGTTACTCTGGGACAGGAAAATCCAACACTGAAGCTTTCTTT
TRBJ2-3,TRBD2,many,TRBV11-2,CASSLAGGADTQYF,TGTGCCAGCAGCTTAGCGGGGGGAGCAGATACGCAGTATTTT
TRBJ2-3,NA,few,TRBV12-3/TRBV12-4,CASSALGPGTDTQYF,TGTGCCAGCAGTGCCCTGGGTCCTGGCACAGATACGCAGTATTTT
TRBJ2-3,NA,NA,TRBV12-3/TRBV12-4,CASSTDTQYF,TGTGCCAGCAGCACAGATACGCAGTATTTT
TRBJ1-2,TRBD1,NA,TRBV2,CASSRDRGPSYGYTF,TGTGCCAGCAGCAGGGACAGGGGTCCCTCCTATGGCTACACCTTC
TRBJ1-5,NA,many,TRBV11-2,CASSLAGDSNQPQHF,TGTGCCAGCAGCTTAGCGGGAGACAGCAATCAGCCCCAGCATTTT
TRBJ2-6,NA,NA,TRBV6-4,CASSAAPQGSGANVLTF,TGTGCCAGCAGTGCGGCCCCCCAGGGCTCTGGGGCCAACGTCCTGACTTTC
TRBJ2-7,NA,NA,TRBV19,CASRGPSSYEQYF,TGTGCCAGTAGGGGGCCGAGCTCCTACGAGCAGTACTTC
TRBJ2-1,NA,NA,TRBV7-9,CASTTYRGPSSYNEQFF,TGTGCCAGCACCACGTACCGAGGCCCGAGCTCCTACAATGAGCAGTTCTTC
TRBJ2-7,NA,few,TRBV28,CASSFQPVTYEQYF,TGTGCCAGCAGTTTTCAACCAGTGACCTACGAGCAGTACTTC
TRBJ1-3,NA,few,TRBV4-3,CASSQVLQGGSGNTIYF,TGCGCCAGCAGCCAAGTCCTTCAGGGAGGCTCTGGAAACACCATATATTTT
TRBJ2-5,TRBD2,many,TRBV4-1,CASSQVTSGALETQYF,TGCGCCAGCAGCCAAGTTACTAGCGGGGCCCTGGAGACCCAGTACTTC
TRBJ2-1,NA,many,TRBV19,CASSRNGRGRDNEQFF,TGTGCCAGTAGTAGGAATGGACGAGGGAGAGACAATGAGCAGTTCTTC
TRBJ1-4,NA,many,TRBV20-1,CSAISNRGRREKLFF,TGCAGTGCTATCTCCAATCGAGGGCGTCGGGAAAAACTGTTTTTT
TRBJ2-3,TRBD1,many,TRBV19,CASSIRQGAGDTQYF,TGTGCCAGTAGTATAAGACAGGGGGCTGGTGATACGCAGTATTTT
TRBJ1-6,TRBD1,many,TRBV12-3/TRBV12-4,CASSRTGQGSSYNSPLHF,TGTGCCAGCAGCCGAACCGGACAGGGGAGCTCCTATAATTCACCCCTCCACTTT
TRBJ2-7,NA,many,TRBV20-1,CSARRRRGVTYEQYF,TGCAGTGCGAGAAGGCGGCGGGGCGTAACCTACGAGCAGTACTTC